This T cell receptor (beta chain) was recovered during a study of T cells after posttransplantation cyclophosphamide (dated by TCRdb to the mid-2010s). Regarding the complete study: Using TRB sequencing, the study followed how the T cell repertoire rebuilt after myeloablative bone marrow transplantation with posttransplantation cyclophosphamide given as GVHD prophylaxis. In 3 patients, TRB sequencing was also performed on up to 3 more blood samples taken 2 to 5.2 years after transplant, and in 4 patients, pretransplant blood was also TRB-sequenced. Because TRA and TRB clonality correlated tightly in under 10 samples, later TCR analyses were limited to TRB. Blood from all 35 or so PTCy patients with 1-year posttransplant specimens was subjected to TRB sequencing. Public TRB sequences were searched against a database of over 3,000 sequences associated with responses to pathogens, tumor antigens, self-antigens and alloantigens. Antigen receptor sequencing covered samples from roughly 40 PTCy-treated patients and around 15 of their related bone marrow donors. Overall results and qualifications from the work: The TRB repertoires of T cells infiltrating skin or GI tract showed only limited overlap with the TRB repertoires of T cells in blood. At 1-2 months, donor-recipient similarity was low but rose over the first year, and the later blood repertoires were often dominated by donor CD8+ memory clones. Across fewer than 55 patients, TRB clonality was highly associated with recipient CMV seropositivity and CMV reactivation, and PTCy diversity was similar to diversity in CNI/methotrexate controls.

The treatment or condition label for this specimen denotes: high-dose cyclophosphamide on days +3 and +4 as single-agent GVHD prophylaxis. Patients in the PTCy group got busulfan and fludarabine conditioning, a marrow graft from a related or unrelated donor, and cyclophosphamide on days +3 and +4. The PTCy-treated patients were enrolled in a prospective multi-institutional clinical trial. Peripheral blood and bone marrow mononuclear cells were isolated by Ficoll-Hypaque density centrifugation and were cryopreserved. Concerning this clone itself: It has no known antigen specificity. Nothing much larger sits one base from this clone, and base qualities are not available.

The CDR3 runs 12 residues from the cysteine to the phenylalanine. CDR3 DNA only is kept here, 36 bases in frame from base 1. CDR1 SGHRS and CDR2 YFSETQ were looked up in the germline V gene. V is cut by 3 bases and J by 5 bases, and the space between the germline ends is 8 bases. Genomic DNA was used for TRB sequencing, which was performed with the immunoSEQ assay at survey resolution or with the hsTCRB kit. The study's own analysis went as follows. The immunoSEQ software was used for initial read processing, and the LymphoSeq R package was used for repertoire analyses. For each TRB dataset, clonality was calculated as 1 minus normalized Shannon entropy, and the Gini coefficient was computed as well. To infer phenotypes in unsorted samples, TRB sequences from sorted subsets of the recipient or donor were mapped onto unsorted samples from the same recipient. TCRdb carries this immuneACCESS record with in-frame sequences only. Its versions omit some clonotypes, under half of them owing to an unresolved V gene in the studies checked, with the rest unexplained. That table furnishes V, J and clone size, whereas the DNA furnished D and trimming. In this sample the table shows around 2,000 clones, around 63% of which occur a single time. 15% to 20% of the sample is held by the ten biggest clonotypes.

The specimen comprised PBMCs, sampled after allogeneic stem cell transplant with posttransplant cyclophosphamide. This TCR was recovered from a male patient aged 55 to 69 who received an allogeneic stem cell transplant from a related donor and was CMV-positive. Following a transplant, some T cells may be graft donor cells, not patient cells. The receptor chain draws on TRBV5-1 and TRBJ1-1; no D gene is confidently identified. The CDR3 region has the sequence CASSYGGTEAFF. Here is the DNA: TGCGCCAGCAGCTATGGAGGGACTGAAGCTTTCTTT.